Presented here are 17 T cell receptor beta chains from one specimen sequenced in a study of blood T cell repertoires in COVID-19. Sequencing was performed with immunoSEQ multiplex PCR; in TCRdb, only in-frame clones are kept and a portion is missing. The sample lists fewer than 150,000 clones; about 81% were seen once. The sequencing sample was made of peripheral blood. These receptor sequences come from a woman at least 80 years old with acute or convalescent COVID-19.

The chain combines TRBV5-4 with TRBJ1-4; 9 bases match TRBD1. Unmatched junction bases numbered 1, after V lost 4 bases and J lost 3 bases. Germline V CDR1 and CDR2: SGHNT, YYREEE (reference sequence). The CDR3 extends over 14 amino acids. The CDR3 is CASSRDRANEKLFF. CDR3 nucleotide sequence: TGTGCCAGCAGCCGGGACAGGGCTAATGAAAAACTGTTTTTT. The full variable domain, its missing parts supplied by reference TRBV5-4 and TRBJ1-4, is ETGVTQSPTHLIKTRGQQVTLRCSSQSGHNTVSWYQQALGQGPQFIFQYYREEENGRGNFPPRFSGLQFPNYSSELNVNALELDDSALYLCASSRDRANEKLFFGSGTQLSVL.

In this sample, this clone turned up a few times. The rearrangement links TRBV27 to TRBJ1-5; weak D call: TRBD1 (6 bases). CDR1 is MNHEY, CDR2 SMNVEV, per germline (reference sequence). This CDR3 spans 15 amino acids. The ends were cut back, 1 base at V and 6 bases at J, with 13 bases in the middle. CDR3 sequence reads: CASSLWGEQGQPQHF. CDR3 coding DNA: TGTGCCAGCAGTTTATGGGGTGAACAGGGTCAGCCCCAGCATTTT.

This clone has just one count. V is TRBV4-1 and J is TRBJ2-1, with 11 bases that match TRBD2. Per the germline V gene, CDR1 is MGHRA and CDR2 is YSYEKL. This CDR3 spans 17 amino acids. The ends lost 6 bases at V and 0 bases at J; junction bases unmatched: 7. The CDR3 loop is CASRASGGFSSYNEQFF. CDR3 bases: TGCGCCAGCAGAGCTAGCGGGGGGTTCAGCTCCTACAATGAGCAGTTCTTC.

This clone was seen only once. The V and J genes are TRBV4-1 and TRBJ2-1; 10 bases map to TRBD2. V shed 4 bases, J shed 5 bases, and the junction held 8 bases outside the gene matches. Germline CDR1 reads MGHRA; CDR2 reads YSYEKL. This CDR3 comprises 16 residues. This chain's CDR3 is CASSPPGTSAHNEQFF. CDR3 DNA: TGCGCCAGCAGCCCACCCGGGACTAGCGCCCACAATGAGCAGTTCTTC.

This clone was seen a handful of times. The chain carries TRBV7-9 and TRBJ1-5; 10 bases map to TRBD1. The germline V gene has CDR1 SEHNR and CDR2 FQNEAQ (reference sequence). The CDR3 loop spans 16 amino acids. Trimming at V came to 5 bases and at J to 2 bases, leaving 6 bases not matched to a gene. CDR3 residues: CASSSGQGVRNQPQHF. The CDR3 bases are TGTGCCAGCAGCAGCGGACAGGGGGTACGCAATCAGCCCCAGCATTTT.

V usage is TRBV6-1 and J usage is TRBJ2-1; D is possibly TRBD2 (5 bases). The CDR3 loop spans 15 amino acids. Germline loops: CDR1 MNHNS, CDR2 SASEGT. Trimming removed 0 bases from V and 0 bases from J, with 6 bases in between. Here the CDR3 reads CASSEAGVSYNEQFF. Here the CDR3 DNA reads TGTGCCAGCAGTGAAGCGGGAGTCTCCTACAATGAGCAGTTCTTC.

This clone was counted only a few times. The chain is built from TRBV6-5 and TRBJ1-1; the D gene is possibly TRBD1 (5 bases). Between the trimmed V and J ends, which lost 7 bases and 0 bases, there was a span of 9 bases. Germline-derived CDR1 and CDR2 are MNHEY and SVGAGI. This CDR3 has 13 residues. The CDR3 loop reads CASKNRLNTEAFF. CDR3 sequence (DNA): TGTGCCAGCAAGAACAGGTTGAACACTGAAGCTTTCTTT.

This clone was observed a handful of times. V gene TRBV19 combines with J gene TRBJ1-5, with D perhaps TRBD1 (6 bases). V was shortened by 7 bases and J by 3 bases, with 16 bases between the two germline ends. Per the germline V gene, CDR1 is LNHDA and CDR2 is SQIVND (reference sequence). The CDR3 contains 15 residues. The CDR3: CASTQQGVFNQPQHF. CDR3 nucleotide sequence: TGTGCCAGTACGCAACAGGGAGTATTCAATCAGCCCCAGCATTTT. The full variable domain, completed using reference TRBV19 and TRBJ1-5, is DGGITQSPKYLFRKEGQNVTLSCEQNLNHDAMYWYRQDPGQGLRLIYYSQIVNDFQKGDIAEGYSVSREKKESFPLTVTSAQKNPTAFYLCASTQQGVFNQPQHFGDGTRLSIL.

The genes are TRBV7-2 and TRBJ2-7, with 10 bases aligning to TRBD1. V lost 1 base and J lost 1; bases outside the gene matches: 4. The CDR3 is 16 residues long. Germline CDR1 and CDR2: SGHTA and FQGNSA. The CDR3 DNA is TGTGCCAGCAGCTTAGTTGGGGGACAGGGGTCCTACGAGCAGTACTTC. It translates to CASSLVGGQGSYEQYF.

This clone was recorded once. This chain links TRBV6-5 with TRBJ2-7, with 7 bases fitting TRBD2. Germline V CDR1 and CDR2: MNHEY, SVGAGI. The V and J ends lost 0 bases and 3 bases, in that order; junction bases with no gene match: 8. This CDR3 region has 16 residues. CDR3 sequence reads: CASSYSKIGGSYEQYF. The DNA of the CDR3 is TGTGCCAGCAGTTACTCGAAAATTGGCGGGAGCTACGAGCAGTACTTC.

The rearrangement links TRBV29-1 to TRBJ2-2; 7 bases are shared with TRBD1. Losses at the gene ends were 6 bases for V and 7 bases for J; bases not matched to a gene: 11. The CDR3 loop spans 14 amino acids. Germline values: CDR1 SQVTM, CDR2 ANQGSEA. As DNA, the CDR3 is TGCAGCGTGACAGGGCTTCCCGGGCTCGGGGAGCTGTTTTTT. Its translation: CSVTGLPGLGELFF.

The chain has TRBV10-3 and TRBJ1-2; the D gene is possibly TRBD1 (6 bases). Per the germline V gene, CDR1 is ENHRY and CDR2 is SYGVKD. CDR3 size: 16 residues. Trimming pared 4 bases from V and 4 bases from J, leaving 19 bases between. The CDR3: CAISARTATYGYGYTF. In DNA, the CDR3 is TGTGCCATCAGTGCCCGGACAGCAACCTACGGCTATGGCTACACCTTC.

The rearrangement joins TRBV5-6 to TRBJ2-2; 8 nucleotides align to TRBD1. The CDR3 has 14 residues. Germline V gene lookup returns CDR1 SGHDT and CDR2 YYEEEE. J lost 6 bases, V lost 0 bases, and 1 base had no gene match. DNA of the CDR3: TGTGCCAGCAGCTTGGGGGACAGGTCCGGGGAGCTGTTTTTT. Translation gives CASSLGDRSGELFF.

The chain is built from TRBV29-1 and TRBJ1-5, with 7 bases aligning to TRBD1. The junction had 3 bases not matched to a gene; V was cut back by 6 bases and J by 1 base. CDR1 and CDR2 from the germline V gene are SQVTM and ANQGSEA. The CDR3 length is 13 residues. CDR3 loop: CSVRQGSNQPQHF. For the CDR3, the DNA is TGCAGCGTACGACAGGGAAGCAATCAGCCCCAGCATTTT.

The chain couples TRBV6-5 to TRBJ2-6; TRBD1 is a possible D gene (6 bases). Germline V gene lookup returns CDR1 MNHEY and CDR2 SVGAGI. The CDR3 totals 14 residues. The V gene lost 8 bases and the J gene lost 1 base, with 9 bases spanning the gap. CDR3 bases: TGTGCCAGCCGCAGGGGTTCTGGGGCCAACGTCCTGACTTTC. This sequence encodes CASRRGSGANVLTF.

The chain has TRBV5-1 and TRBJ2-5; D is undetermined. This CDR3 has 15 residues. Deletions cut 6 bases from V and 0 bases from J, with 15 bases between. CDR1 and CDR2 (germline): SGHRS, YFSETQ. The CDR3 DNA is TGCGCCAGCACTCCACTAAATTTGTACCAAGAGACCCAGTACTTC. This translates into CASTPLNLYQETQYF.

The chain links TRBV5-1 to TRBJ1-1; D not resolved. The CDR3 consists of 14 residues. V was shortened by 4 bases and J by 1 base, with 11 bases between the two germline ends. The V gene's germline CDR1 is SGHRS and CDR2 YFSETQ. CDR3 nucleotide sequence: TGCGCCAGCAGCGCGCTTGCTGCGAACACTGAAGCTTTCTTT. The encoded protein is CASSALAANTEAFF.